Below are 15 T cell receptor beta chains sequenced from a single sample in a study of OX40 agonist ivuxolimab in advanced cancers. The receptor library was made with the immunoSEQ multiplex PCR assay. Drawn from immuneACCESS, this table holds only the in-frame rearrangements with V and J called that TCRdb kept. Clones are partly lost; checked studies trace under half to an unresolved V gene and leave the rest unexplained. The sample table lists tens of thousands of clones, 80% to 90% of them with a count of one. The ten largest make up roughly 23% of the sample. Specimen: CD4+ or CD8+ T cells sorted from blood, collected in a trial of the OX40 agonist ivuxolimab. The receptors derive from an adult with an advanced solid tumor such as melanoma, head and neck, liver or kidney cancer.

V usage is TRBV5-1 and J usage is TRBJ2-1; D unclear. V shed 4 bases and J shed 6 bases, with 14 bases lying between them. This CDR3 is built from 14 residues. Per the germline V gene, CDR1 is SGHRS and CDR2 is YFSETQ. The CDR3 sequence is CASSPEWDGNEQFF. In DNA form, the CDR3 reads TGCGCCAGCAGCCCCGAGTGGGATGGCAATGAGCAGTTCTTC. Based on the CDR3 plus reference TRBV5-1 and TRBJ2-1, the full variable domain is KAGVTQTPRYLIKTRGQQVTLSCSPISGHRSVSWYQQTPGQGLQFLFEYFSETQRNKGNFPGRFSGRQFSNSRSEMNVSTLELGDSALYLCASSPEWDGNEQFFGPGTRLTVL.

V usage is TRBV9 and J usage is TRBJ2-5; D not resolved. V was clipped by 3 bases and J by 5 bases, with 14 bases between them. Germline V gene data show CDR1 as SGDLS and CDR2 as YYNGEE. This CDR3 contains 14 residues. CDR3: CASSAEPPDETQYF. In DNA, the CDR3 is TGTGCCAGCAGCGCAGAGCCCCCCGACGAGACCCAGTACTTC. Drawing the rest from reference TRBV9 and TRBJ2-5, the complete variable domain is DSGVTQTPKHLITATGQRVTLRCSPRSGDLSVYWYQQSLDQGLQFLIQYYNGEERAKGNILERFSAQQFPDLHSELNLSSLELGDSALYFCASSAEPPDETQYFGPGTRLLVL.

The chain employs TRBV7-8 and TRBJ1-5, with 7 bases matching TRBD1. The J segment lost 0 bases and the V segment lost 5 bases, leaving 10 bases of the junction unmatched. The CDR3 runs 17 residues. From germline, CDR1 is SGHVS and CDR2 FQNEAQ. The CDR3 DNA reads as TGTGCCAGCAGCCAGGACAGGAGGATCCATAGCAATCAGCCCCAGCATTTT. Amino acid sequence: CASSQDRRIHSNQPQHF.

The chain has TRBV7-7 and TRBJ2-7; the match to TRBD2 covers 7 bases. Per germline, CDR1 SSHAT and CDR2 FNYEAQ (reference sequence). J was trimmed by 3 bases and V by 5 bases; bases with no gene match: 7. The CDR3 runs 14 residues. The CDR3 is CASSPGASGYEQYF. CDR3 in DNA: TGTGCCAGCAGCCCTGGGGCTAGCGGCTACGAGCAGTACTTC. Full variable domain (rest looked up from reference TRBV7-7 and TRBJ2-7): GAGVSQSPRYKVTKRGQDVTLRCDPISSHATLYWYQQALGQGPEFLTYFNYEAQPDKSGLPSDRFSAERPEGSISTLTIQRTEQRDSAMYRCASSPGASGYEQYFGPGTRLTVT.

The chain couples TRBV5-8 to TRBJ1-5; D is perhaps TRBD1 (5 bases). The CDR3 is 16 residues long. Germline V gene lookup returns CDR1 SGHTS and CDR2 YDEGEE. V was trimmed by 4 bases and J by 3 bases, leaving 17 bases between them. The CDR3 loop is CASSLPGEGTNQPQHF. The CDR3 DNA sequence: TGTGCCAGCAGCCTCCCCGGGGAGGGGACCAATCAGCCCCAGCATTTT.

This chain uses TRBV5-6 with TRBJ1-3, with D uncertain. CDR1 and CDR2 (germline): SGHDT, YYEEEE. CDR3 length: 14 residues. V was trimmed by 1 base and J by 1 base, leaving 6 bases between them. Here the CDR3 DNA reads TGTGCCAGCAGCTTGTTGGGGTCTGGAAACACCATATATTTT. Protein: CASSLLGSGNTIYF.

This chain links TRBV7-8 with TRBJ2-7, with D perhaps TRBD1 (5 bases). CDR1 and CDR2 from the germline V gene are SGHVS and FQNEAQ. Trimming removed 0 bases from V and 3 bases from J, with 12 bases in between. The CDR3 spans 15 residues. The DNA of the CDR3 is TGTGCCAGCAGCTTAGCCCTGACAGAGCTCTACGAGCAGTACTTC. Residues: CASSLALTELYEQYF.

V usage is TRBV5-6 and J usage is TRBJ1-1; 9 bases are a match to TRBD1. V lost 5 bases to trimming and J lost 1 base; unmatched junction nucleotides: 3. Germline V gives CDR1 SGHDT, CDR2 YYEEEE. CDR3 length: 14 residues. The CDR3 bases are TGTGCCAGCAGAAAGACAGGGGGGAACACTGAAGCTTTCTTT. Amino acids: CASRKTGGNTEAFF. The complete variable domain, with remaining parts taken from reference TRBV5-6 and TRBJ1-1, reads DAGVTQSPTHLIKTRGQQVTLRCSPKSGHDTVSWYQQALGQGPQFIFQYYEEEERQRGNFPDRFSGHQFPNYSSELNVNALLLGDSALYLCASRKTGGNTEAFFGQGTRLTVV.

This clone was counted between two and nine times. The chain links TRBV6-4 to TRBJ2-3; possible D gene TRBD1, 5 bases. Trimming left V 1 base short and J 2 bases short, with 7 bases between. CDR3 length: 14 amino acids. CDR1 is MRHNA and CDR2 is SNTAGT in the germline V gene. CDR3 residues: CASSDLDITDTQYF. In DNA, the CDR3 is TGTGCCAGCAGTGACTTGGACATCACAGATACGCAGTATTTT.

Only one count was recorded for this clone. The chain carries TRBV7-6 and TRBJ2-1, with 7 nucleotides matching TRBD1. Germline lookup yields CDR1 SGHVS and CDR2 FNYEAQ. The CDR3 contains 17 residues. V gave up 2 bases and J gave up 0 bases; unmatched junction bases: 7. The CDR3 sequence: CASSLIEGDSSYNEQFF. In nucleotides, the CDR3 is TGTGCCAGCAGCTTAATTGAGGGGGACAGCTCCTACAATGAGCAGTTCTTC.

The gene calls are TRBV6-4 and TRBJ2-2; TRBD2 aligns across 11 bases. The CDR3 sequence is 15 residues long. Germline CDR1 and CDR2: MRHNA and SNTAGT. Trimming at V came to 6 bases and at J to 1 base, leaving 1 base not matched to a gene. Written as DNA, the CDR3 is TGTGCCAGCAGAGGACTAGCGGGGAACACCGGGGAGCTGTTTTTT. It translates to CASRGLAGNTGELFF.

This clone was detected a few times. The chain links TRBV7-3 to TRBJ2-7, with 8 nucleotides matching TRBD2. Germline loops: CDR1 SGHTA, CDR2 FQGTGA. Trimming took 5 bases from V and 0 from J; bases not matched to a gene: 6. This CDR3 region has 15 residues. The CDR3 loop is CASSAQRGPSYEQYF. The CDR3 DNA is TGTGCCAGCAGCGCCCAGCGGGGGCCCTCCTACGAGCAGTACTTC. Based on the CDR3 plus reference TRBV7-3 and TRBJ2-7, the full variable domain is GAGVSQTPSNKVTEKGKYVELRCDPISGHTALYWYRQSLGQGPEFLIYFQGTGAADDSGLPNDRFFAVRPEGSVSTLKIQRTERGDSAVYLCASSAQRGPSYEQYFGPGTRLTVT.

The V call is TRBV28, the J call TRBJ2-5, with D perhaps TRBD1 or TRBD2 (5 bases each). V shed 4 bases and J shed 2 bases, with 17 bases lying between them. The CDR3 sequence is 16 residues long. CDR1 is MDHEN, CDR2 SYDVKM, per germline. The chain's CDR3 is CASSSLRDGAQETQYF. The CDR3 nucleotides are TGTGCCAGCAGTTCCCTTCGGGACGGAGCGCAAGAGACCCAGTACTTC.

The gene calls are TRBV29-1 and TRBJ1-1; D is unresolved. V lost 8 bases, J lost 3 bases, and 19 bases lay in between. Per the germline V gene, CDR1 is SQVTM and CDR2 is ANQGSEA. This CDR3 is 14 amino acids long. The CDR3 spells CSREAPRGDTEAFF. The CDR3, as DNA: TGCAGCCGGGAGGCCCCTCGCGGGGACACTGAAGCTTTCTTT.

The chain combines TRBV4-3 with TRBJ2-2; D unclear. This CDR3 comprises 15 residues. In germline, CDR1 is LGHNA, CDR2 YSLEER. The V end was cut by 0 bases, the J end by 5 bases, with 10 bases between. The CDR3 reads CASSQDRSQTGELFF. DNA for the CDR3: TGCGCCAGCAGCCAAGATAGAAGTCAGACCGGGGAGCTGTTTTTT.